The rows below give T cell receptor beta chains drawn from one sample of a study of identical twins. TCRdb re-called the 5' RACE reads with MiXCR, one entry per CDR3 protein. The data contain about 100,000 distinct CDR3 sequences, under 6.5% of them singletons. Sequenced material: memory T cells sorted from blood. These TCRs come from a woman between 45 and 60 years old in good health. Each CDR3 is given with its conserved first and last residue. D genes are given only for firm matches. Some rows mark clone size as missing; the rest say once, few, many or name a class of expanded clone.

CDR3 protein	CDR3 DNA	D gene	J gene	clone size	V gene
CASSISASGSYEQYF	TGTGCCAGCAGTATCTCGGCTAGCGGCTCCTACGAGCAGTACTTC	TRBD2	TRBJ2-7	many	TRBV28
CSASGHRDTQYF	TGCAGTGCTAGTGGCCATAGGGATACGCAGTATTTT	.	TRBJ2-3	many	TRBV20-1
CASSKRTSGQQADTQYF	TGTGCCAGCAGCAAAAGGACTAGCGGCCAACAGGCAGATACGCAGTATTTT	TRBD2	TRBJ2-3	.	TRBV4-2
CASSLATEAFF	TGTGCCAGCAGCTTAGCCACTGAAGCTTTCTTT	.	TRBJ1-1	many	TRBV7-2
CASSFSGSSPEQFF	TGTGCCAGTAGCTTTAGCGGGAGTAGTCCCGAGCAGTTCTTC	TRBD2	TRBJ2-1	many	TRBV19
CSARDLKDIQYF	TGCAGCGCCAGGGACCTTAAAGACATTCAGTACTTC	.	TRBJ2-4	many	TRBV29-1
CASSFLALGGELFF	TGTGCCAGCAGCTTCCTAGCGCTGGGCGGGGAGCTGTTTTTT	.	TRBJ2-2	many	TRBV7-9
CATSRGVETQYF	TGTGCCACCAGCAGAGGGGTTGAGACCCAGTACTTC	.	TRBJ2-5	many	TRBV15
CASSLSETQYF	TGTGCCAGCAGCTTATCGGAGACCCAGTACTTC	.	TRBJ2-5	many	TRBV7-8
CASSVYYQETQYF	TGTGCCAGCAGTGTCTACTACCAAGAGACCCAGTACTTC	.	TRBJ2-5	many	TRBV27
CASSSRFDTQYF	TGTGCCAGCAGCTCCCGTTTTGATACGCAGTATTTT	.	TRBJ2-3	many	TRBV11-3
CSAREDAGSNQPQHF	TGCAGTGCTAGAGAGGACGCCGGAAGTAATCAGCCCCAGCATTTT	.	TRBJ1-5	many	TRBV20-1
CASSDTGSAFF	TGTGCCAGCAGTGACACAGGTTCAGCTTTCTTT	.	TRBJ1-1	many	TRBV2
CASSLPGPSSGNTIYF	TGTGCCAGCAGCTTACCCGGACCGTCCTCTGGAAACACCATATATTTT	.	TRBJ1-3	few	TRBV13
CASTGTGETQYF	TGTGCCAGCACCGGGACGGGGGAGACCCAGTACTTC	.	TRBJ2-5	few	TRBV12-3/TRBV12-4
CASSPLGNTIYF	TGCGCCAGCAGCCCACTAGGAAACACCATATATTTT	.	TRBJ1-3	many	TRBV4-1
CASTIRQGPNQPQHF	TGTGCCAGTACGATACGACAGGGGCCAAATCAGCCCCAGCATTTT	TRBD1	TRBJ1-5	many	TRBV19
CASSLLRTASYGYTF	TGTGCCAGCAGCTTGCTACGGACAGCCTCCTATGGCTACACCTTC	.	TRBJ1-2	many	TRBV11-2
CASHPGGTHYEQYF	TGTGCCAGCCACCCCGGGGGGACTCACTACGAGCAGTACTTC	TRBD2	TRBJ2-7	many	TRBV12-3/TRBV12-4
CASSQYGRASYNEQFF	TGTGCCAGCAGCCAGTACGGGAGGGCCTCCTACAATGAGCAGTTCTTC	TRBD2	TRBJ2-1	many	TRBV3-1
CASSPGQSSNQPQHF	TGCGCCAGCAGCCCAGGACAGAGTAGCAATCAGCCCCAGCATTTT	.	TRBJ1-5	many	TRBV4-1
CATSDPNDNGETQYF	TGTGCCACCAGTGACCCTAATGACAATGGAGAGACCCAGTACTTC	.	TRBJ2-5	few	TRBV24-1
CASRTSGGSYEQYF	TGCGCCAGCAGAACTAGCGGAGGTTCCTACGAGCAGTACTTC	TRBD2	TRBJ2-7	many	TRBV4-1
CAWSFGTTKETQYF	TGTGCCTGGAGTTTTGGGACAACAAAAGAGACCCAGTACTTC	.	TRBJ2-5	.	TRBV30
CSAITGRGTDTQYF	TGCAGTGCTATAACCGGGCGAGGCACAGATACGCAGTATTTT	.	TRBJ2-3	many	TRBV20-1
CASSERTNSPLHF	TGCGCCAGCAGCGAGAGGACGAATTCACCCCTCCACTTT	.	TRBJ1-6	many	TRBV5-1
CASSPDRAPGNTIYF	TGTGCCAGCAGCCCCGACAGGGCTCCTGGAAACACCATATATTTT	TRBD1	TRBJ1-3	many	TRBV11-2
CASSSGTGLQAFF	TGTGCCAGCAGCTCTGGGACAGGGCTTCAGGCTTTCTTT	TRBD1	TRBJ1-1	few	TRBV7-2
CASSRDASSYNEQFF	TGTGCCAGCAGCCGGGACGCAAGCTCCTACAATGAGCAGTTCTTC	.	TRBJ2-1	many	TRBV7-9
CATDPGYGYTF	TGTGCCACCGATCCGGGGTATGGCTACACCTTC	.	TRBJ1-2	few	TRBV6-6
CASSVATPPFSGANVLTF	TGTGCCAGCAGCGTAGCTACTCCCCCCTTCTCTGGGGCCAACGTCCTGACTTTC	.	TRBJ2-6	few	TRBV9
CASSRKRAYEQYF	TGTGCCAGCAGTAGGAAGAGAGCCTACGAGCAGTACTTC	.	TRBJ2-7	many	TRBV27
CSATFSGANVLTF	TGCAGTGCTACGTTTTCTGGGGCCAACGTCCTGACTTTC	.	TRBJ2-6	.	TRBV20-1
CASSNNAYEQYF	TGTGCCAGCAGCAACAACGCCTACGAGCAGTACTTC	.	TRBJ2-7	few	TRBV25-1
CASSIFATGGYNQPQHF	TGTGCCAGTAGTATATTCGCGACAGGGGGCTATAATCAGCCCCAGCATTTT	TRBD1	TRBJ1-5	.	TRBV19
CASSPTGVNSPLHF	TGTGCCAGCAGTCCCACAGGGGTAAATTCACCCCTCCACTTT	TRBD1	TRBJ1-6	many	TRBV12-3/TRBV12-4
CASSLSDGAGETQYF	TGCGCCAGCAGCTTGTCGGATGGGGCGGGAGAGACCCAGTACTTC	.	TRBJ2-5	.	TRBV5-1
CSAQGLNGEQFF	TGCAGTGCTCAGGGTCTCAACGGTGAGCAGTTCTTC	.	TRBJ2-1	many	TRBV20-1
CASSLQGVAFF	TGTGCCAGCAGCTTACAGGGTGTCGCTTTCTTT	.	TRBJ1-1	.	TRBV11-3
CASRRTNTGELFF	TGTGCCAGCAGAAGGACGAACACCGGGGAGCTGTTTTTT	.	TRBJ2-2	few	TRBV12-3/TRBV12-4
CATSGYPGTGPPYNEQFF	TGTGCCACTTCGGGCTATCCGGGGACAGGGCCCCCCTACAATGAGCAGTTCTTC	.	TRBJ2-1	many	TRBV21-1
CASSDGLSTDTQYF	TGTGCCAGCAGTGACGGACTGAGCACAGATACGCAGTATTTT	.	TRBJ2-3	.	TRBV6-1
CASSPADRDEQYF	TGTGCCAGCAGTCCCGCCGACAGGGACGAGCAGTACTTC	TRBD1	TRBJ2-7	few	TRBV6-5
CASSSTRTGYEQYF	TGTGCCAGCAGCTCCACCCGTACCGGATACGAGCAGTACTTC	.	TRBJ2-7	many	TRBV7-8
CASSKTSRDTDTQYF	TGTGCCAGCAGCAAGACTAGCCGTGACACAGATACGCAGTATTTT	TRBD2	TRBJ2-3	many	TRBV7-3
CASSLLSGSETYEQYF	TGTGCCAGCAGCTTATTGAGCGGGAGTGAAACCTACGAGCAGTACTTC	TRBD2	TRBJ2-7	few	TRBV7-6
CASTPEGGGETQYF	TGTGCCAGCACCCCGGAGGGGGGGGGAGAGACCCAGTACTTC	.	TRBJ2-5	many	TRBV3-1
CAWIWDSGRLTF	TGTGCCTGGATTTGGGACAGCGGACGTCTCACCTTC	TRBD1	TRBJ1-2	few	TRBV30
CASSANSDSPLHF	TGTGCCAGCAGCGCGAACAGTGATTCACCCCTCCACTTT	.	TRBJ1-6	many	TRBV2
CASRSKRSTDTQYF	TGTGCCAGCAGAAGCAAGCGTAGCACAGATACGCAGTATTTT	.	TRBJ2-3	once	TRBV14
CASSLGMEREAFF	TGTGCCAGCAGCTTAGGGATGGAAAGAGAAGCTTTCTTT	.	TRBJ1-1	.	TRBV11-2
CASRPTGLNNSPLHF	TGTGCCAGCAGACCGACAGGACTCAATAATTCACCCCTCCACTTT	.	TRBJ1-6	many	TRBV6-2/TRBV6-3
CASSIGLGAEAFF	TGTGCCAGTAGTATAGGTTTGGGGGCTGAAGCTTTCTTT	.	TRBJ1-1	few	TRBV19
CSALDTNYGYTF	TGCAGTGCCCTGGACACCAACTATGGCTACACCTTC	.	TRBJ1-2	.	TRBV20-1
CSARVHSSYNSPLHF	TGCAGTGCTAGAGTCCATAGCTCCTATAATTCACCCCTCCACTTT	.	TRBJ1-6	few	TRBV20-1
CASSSTPDRPGGYTF	TGTGCCAGCAGTTCCACCCCGGACAGGCCTGGCGGCTACACCTTC	TRBD1	TRBJ1-2	medium-sized	TRBV27
CATSDWDSITEAFF	TGTGCCACCAGTGATTGGGACAGTATCACTGAAGCTTTCTTT	TRBD1	TRBJ1-1	many	TRBV24-1